This record looks at one T cell receptor (beta chain) sequence and its context. This sample was included in a study of blood T cell repertoires in COVID-19. The protocol was immunoSEQ multiplex PCR, while the TCRdb copy is restricted to in-frame clones and leaves out a portion. The repertoire holds about 440,000 clones, with roughly 90% as singletons. The source material was peripheral blood. This sequence was found in a woman in her 30s with acute or convalescent COVID-19.

This CDR3 reads CASSLAQGVPSYNEQFF. The CDR3 region has the DNA TGTGCCAGCAGCTTAGCGCAGGGTGTCCCCTCCTACAATGAGCAGTTCTTC. This sequence joins TRBV7-2 and TRBJ2-1; D may be TRBD1 (5 bases). CDR1 and CDR2 from the germline V gene are SGHTA and FQGNSA. The CDR3 spans 17 residues. The V end lost 0 bases, the J end lost 0 bases, and 12 bases lay between the germline ends.